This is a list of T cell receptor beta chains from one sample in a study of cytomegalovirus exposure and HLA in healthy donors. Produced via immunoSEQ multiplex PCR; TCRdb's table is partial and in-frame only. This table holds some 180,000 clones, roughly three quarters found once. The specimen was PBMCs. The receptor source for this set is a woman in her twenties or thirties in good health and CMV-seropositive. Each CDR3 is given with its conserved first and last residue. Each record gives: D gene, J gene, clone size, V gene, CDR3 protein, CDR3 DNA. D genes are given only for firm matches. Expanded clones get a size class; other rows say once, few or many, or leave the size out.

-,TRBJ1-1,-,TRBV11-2,CASRPLQGRNTEAFF,TGTGCCAGCAGGCCCCTACAGGGTAGGAACACTGAAGCTTTCTTT
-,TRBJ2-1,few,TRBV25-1,CASSDPGGSSYNEQFF,TGTGCCAGCAGTGATCCCGGAGGGAGCTCCTACAATGAGCAGTTCTTC
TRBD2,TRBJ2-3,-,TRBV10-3,CAISGLAGSTDTQYF,TGTGCCATCAGTGGACTAGCGGGCTCCACAGATACGCAGTATTTT
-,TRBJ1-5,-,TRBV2,CASSEALAGGNQPQHF,TGTGCCAGCAGTGAGGCTTTGGCAGGGGGCAATCAGCCCCAGCATTTT
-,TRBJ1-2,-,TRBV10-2,CASSGGDGYTF,TGCGCCAGCAGTGGCGGTGATGGCTACACCTTC
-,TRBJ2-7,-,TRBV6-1,CASSEPSLEREQYF,TGTGCCAGCAGTGAACCGTCGTTAGAACGCGAGCAGTACTTC
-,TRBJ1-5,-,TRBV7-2,CASSGPGQPQHF,TGTGCCAGCAGCGGTCCCGGGCAGCCCCAGCATTTT
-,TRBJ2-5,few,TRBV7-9,CASSTDQETQYF,TGTGCCAGCAGCACGGACCAAGAGACCCAGTACTTC
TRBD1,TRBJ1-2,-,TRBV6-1,CASSGVDRGRANYGYTF,TGTGCCAGCAGTGGAGTCGACAGGGGGAGGGCTAACTATGGCTACACCTTC
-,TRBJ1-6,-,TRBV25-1,CASSAYRVGNSPLHF,TGTGCCAGCAGTGCCTACAGGGTTGGTAATTCACCCCTCCACTTT
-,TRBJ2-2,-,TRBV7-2,CASSSRGTGELFF,TGTGCCAGCAGCTCCCGAGGCACCGGGGAGCTGTTTTTT
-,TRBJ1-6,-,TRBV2,CASGGVGNSPLHF,TGTGCTTCTGGGGGGGTAGGGAATTCACCCCTCCACTTT
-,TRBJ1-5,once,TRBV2,CASTSGAAGPQHF,TGTGCCAGCACCTCAGGGGCGGCAGGGCCCCAGCATTTT
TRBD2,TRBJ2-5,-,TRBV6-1,CASSHLRGDQETQYF,TGTGCCAGCAGCCATTTGCGGGGGGACCAAGAGACCCAGTACTTC
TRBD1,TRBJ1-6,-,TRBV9,CASSTRQGRNSPLHF,TGTGCCAGCAGCACCAGACAGGGGCGGAATTCACCCCTCCACTTT
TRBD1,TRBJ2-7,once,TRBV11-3,CASSSETGTTYEQYF,TGTGCCAGCAGCTCTGAGACAGGGACCACCTACGAGCAGTACTTC
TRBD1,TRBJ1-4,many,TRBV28,CASSRGQGREKLFF,TGTGCCAGCAGCCGCGGACAGGGGAGAGAAAAACTGTTTTTT
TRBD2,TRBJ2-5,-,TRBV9,CASSRGRAQLASYQETQYF,TGTGCCAGCAGCAGAGGGAGGGCACAATTGGCGAGCTACCAAGAGACCCAGTACTTC
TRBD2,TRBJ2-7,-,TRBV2,CASTPGEGFGEQYF,TGTGCCAGCACTCCCGGGGAGGGGTTCGGCGAGCAGTACTTC
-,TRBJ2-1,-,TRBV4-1,CASSQERAGSYNEQFF,TGCGCCAGCAGCCAAGAGAGGGCGGGATCCTACAATGAGCAGTTCTTC
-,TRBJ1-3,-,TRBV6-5,CASSYSTVGNTIYF,TGTGCCAGCAGTTACTCGACAGTTGGAAACACCATATATTTT
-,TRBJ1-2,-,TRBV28,CASSGGSDWGYTF,TGTGCCAGCAGTGGGGGGTCGGATTGGGGCTACACCTTC
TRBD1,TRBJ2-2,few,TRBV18,CASSPRQGNTGELFF,TGTGCCAGCTCACCGCGACAGGGGAACACCGGGGAGCTGTTTTTT
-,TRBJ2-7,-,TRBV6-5,CASSRGQTYEQYF,TGTGCCAGCAGTCGTGGACAGACCTACGAGCAGTACTTC
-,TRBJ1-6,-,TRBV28,CATSGLEGSPLHF,TGTGCCACCTCAGGGTTGGAGGGGTCACCCCTCCACTTT